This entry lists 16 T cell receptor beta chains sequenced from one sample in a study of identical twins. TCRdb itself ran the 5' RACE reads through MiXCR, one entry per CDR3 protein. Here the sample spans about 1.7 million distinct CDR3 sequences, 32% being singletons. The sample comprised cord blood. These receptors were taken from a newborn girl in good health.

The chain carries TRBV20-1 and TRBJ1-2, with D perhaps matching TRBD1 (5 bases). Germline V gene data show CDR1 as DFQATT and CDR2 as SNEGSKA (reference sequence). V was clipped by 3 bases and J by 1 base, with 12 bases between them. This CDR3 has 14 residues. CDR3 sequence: CSASRGLLNYGYTF. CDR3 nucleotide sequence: TGCAGTGCTAGTCGGGGCCTCCTTAACTATGGCTACACCTTC.

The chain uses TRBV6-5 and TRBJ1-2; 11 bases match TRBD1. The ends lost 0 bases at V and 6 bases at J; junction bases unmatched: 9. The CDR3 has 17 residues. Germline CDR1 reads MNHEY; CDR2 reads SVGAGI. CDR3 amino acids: CASSYSRTGGLMHGYTF. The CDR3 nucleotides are TGTGCCAGCAGTTACTCGAGGACAGGGGGCCTGATGCATGGCTACACCTTC.

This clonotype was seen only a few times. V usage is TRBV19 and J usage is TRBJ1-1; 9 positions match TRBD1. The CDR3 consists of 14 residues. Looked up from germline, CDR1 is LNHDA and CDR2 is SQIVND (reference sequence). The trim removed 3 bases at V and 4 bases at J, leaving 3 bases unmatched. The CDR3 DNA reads TGTGCCAGTAGTATCTTGGGACAGGGCACTGAAGCTTTCTTT. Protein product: CASSILGQGTEAFF.

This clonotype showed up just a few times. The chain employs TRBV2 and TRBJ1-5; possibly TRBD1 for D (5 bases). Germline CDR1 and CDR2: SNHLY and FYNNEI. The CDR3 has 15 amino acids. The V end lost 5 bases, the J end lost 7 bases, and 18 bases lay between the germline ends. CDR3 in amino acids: CASSKDIFLMQPQHF. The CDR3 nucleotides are TGTGCCAGCAGTAAGGACATCTTCCTGATGCAGCCCCAGCATTTT.

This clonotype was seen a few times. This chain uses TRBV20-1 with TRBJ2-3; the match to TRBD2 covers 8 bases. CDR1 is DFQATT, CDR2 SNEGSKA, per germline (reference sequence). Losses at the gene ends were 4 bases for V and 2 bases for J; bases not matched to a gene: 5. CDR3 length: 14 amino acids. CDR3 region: CSATGGRPTDTQYF. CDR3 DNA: TGCAGTGCTACCGGCGGGAGGCCCACAGATACGCAGTATTTT.

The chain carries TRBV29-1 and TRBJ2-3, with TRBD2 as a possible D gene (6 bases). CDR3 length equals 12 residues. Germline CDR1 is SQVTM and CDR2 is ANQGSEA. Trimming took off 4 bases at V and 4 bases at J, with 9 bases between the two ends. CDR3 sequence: CSVVWGADTQYF. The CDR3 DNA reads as TGCAGCGTTGTGTGGGGGGCAGATACGCAGTATTTT.

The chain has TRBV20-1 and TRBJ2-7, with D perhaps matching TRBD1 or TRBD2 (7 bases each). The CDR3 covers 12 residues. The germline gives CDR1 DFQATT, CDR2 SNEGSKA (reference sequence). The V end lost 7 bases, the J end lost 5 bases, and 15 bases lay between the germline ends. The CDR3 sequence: CSVSQGGDEQYF. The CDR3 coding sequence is TGCAGTGTCTCCCAGGGGGGGGACGAGCAGTACTTC.

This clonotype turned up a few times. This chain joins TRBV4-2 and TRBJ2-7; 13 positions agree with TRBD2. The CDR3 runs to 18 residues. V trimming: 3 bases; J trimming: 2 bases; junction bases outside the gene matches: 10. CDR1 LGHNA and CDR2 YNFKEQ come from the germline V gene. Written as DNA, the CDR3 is TGTGCCAGCAGCCATCCACCCCAGACTAGCGGGAGGACCTACGAGCAGTACTTC. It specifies CASSHPPQTSGRTYEQYF.

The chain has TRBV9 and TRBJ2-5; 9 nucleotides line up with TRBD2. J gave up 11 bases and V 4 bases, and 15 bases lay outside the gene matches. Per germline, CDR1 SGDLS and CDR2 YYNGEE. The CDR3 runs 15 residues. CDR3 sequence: CASSPSLAGLDEQYF. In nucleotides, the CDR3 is TGTGCCAGCAGCCCTTCGCTAGCGGGACTGGATGAGCAGTACTTC.

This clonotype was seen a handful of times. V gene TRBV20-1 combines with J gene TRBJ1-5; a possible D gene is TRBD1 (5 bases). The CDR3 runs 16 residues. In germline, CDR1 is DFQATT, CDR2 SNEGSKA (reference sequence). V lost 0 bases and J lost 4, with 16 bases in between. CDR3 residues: CSARDRTRGTNQPQHF. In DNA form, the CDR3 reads TGCAGTGCTAGAGATCGGACGCGGGGGACGAATCAGCCCCAGCATTTT.

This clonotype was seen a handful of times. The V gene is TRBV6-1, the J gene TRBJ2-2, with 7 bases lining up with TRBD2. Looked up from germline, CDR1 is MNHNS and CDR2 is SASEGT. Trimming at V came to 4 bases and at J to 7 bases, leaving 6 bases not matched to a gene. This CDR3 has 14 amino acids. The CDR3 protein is CASSVRGLGGELFF. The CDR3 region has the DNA TGTGCCAGCAGTGTGCGGGGGTTAGGCGGGGAGCTGTTTTTT.

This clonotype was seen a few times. The chain's CDR3 is CSVQGLFSQEQYF. In DNA form, the CDR3 reads TGCAGCGTTCAGGGGTTATTTAGTCAGGAGCAGTACTTC. This chain links TRBV29-1 with TRBJ2-7; possible D gene TRBD1, 6 bases. The germline V and J ends were trimmed by 5 bases and 7 bases, with 18 bases remaining between them. The CDR3 is 13 residues long. From germline, CDR1 is SQVTM and CDR2 ANQGSEA.

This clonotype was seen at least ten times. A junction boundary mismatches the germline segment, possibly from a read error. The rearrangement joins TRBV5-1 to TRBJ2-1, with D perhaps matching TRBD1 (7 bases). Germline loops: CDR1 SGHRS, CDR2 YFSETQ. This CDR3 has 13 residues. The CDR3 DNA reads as TGTGCCAGCAGTACTGCAGGGGGGAATGAGCAGTTCTTC. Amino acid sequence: CASSTAGGNEQFF.

Here the CDR3 DNA reads TGTGCCAGCAGCGCGACCGGGGGGCAGGGGGGCTACAATGAGCAGTTCTTC. This sequence encodes CASSATGGQGGYNEQFF. The chain links TRBV21-1 to TRBJ2-1; the DNA was not used to check the table's D call, TRBD1. TRBV21-1 is listed as a pseudogene. CDR3 length: 17 amino acids.

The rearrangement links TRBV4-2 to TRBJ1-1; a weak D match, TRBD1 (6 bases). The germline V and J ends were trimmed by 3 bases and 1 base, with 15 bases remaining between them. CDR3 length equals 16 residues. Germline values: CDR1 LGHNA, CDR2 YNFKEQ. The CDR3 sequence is CASSHRGRGPNTEAFF. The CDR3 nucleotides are TGTGCCAGCAGCCATAGGGGTCGGGGGCCGAACACTGAAGCTTTCTTT.

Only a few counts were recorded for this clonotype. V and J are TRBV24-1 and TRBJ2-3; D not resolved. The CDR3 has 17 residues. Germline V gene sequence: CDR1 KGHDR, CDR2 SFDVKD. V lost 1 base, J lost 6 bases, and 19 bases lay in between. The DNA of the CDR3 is TGTGCCACCAGTGATTTTGGTGGGTTAAATCATGGGGATACGCAGTATTTT. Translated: CATSDFGGLNHGDTQYF.